Below, 21 T cell receptor beta chains from the same sample are listed, as sequenced in a study of blood T cell repertoires in COVID-19. TCRdb keeps only in-frame clones here, not all; method: immunoSEQ multiplex PCR. Of roughly 270,000 clones listed, about 82% are singletons. Sequenced input: peripheral blood. These TCRs come from a man aged 45 to 65 with active or convalescent COVID-19.

The chain recombines TRBV4-1 with TRBJ2-3; D is perhaps TRBD1 (7 bases). The germline V gene has CDR1 MGHRA and CDR2 YSYEKL. Trimming left V 4 bases short and J 1 base short, with 9 bases between. There are 14 residues in the CDR3. This CDR3 is CASSRGTGTDTQYF. CDR3 nucleotide sequence: TGCGCCAGCAGCCGCGGGACAGGCACAGATACGCAGTATTTT.

This clone showed up just once. V and J are TRBV19 and TRBJ2-1; 8 nucleotides line up with TRBD2. The CDR3 has 17 amino acids. Losses at the gene ends were 1 base for V and 6 bases for J; bases not matched to a gene: 11. Per germline, CDR1 LNHDA and CDR2 SQIVND (reference sequence). The CDR3 loop reads CASSIGWRGALGNEQFF. In nucleotides, the CDR3 is TGTGCCAGTAGTATAGGGTGGCGGGGGGCGCTGGGCAATGAGCAGTTCTTC. Full variable domain (remainder filled in from reference TRBV19 and TRBJ2-1): DGGITQSPKYLFRKEGQNVTLSCEQNLNHDAMYWYRQDPGQGLRLIYYSQIVNDFQKGDIAEGYSVSREKKESFPLTVTSAQKNPTAFYLCASSIGWRGALGNEQFFGPGTRLTVL.

V gene TRBV15 combines with J gene TRBJ2-1; D gene unclear. Germline CDR1 is LNHNV and CDR2 is YYDKDF (reference sequence). This CDR3 is 12 amino acids long. V was pared by 1 base and J by 6 bases, with 4 bases between. The CDR3 region has the DNA TGTGCCACCAGCAGAGCAGGCAATGAGCAGTTCTTC. It encodes CATSRAGNEQFF. Looking up the rest from reference TRBV15 and TRBJ2-1 gives the full variable domain: DAMVIQNPRYQVTQFGKPVTLSCSQTLNHNVMYWYQQKSSQAPKLLFHYYDKDFNNEADTPDNFQSRRPNTSFCFLDIRSPGLGDTAMYLCATSRAGNEQFFGPGTRLTVL.

The CDR3: CASSYLSGSSYEQYF. As DNA, the CDR3 is TGTGCCAGCAGTTACCTTAGCGGGAGCTCCTACGAGCAGTACTTC. The chain carries TRBV6-6 and TRBJ2-7; 9 bases are a match to TRBD2. This CDR3 comprises 15 residues. Unmatched junction bases numbered 2, after V lost 2 bases and J lost 0 bases. Germline V gives CDR1 MNHNY, CDR2 SVGAGI (reference sequence).

The gene calls are TRBV28 and TRBJ1-1, with D unclear. The CDR3 runs to 13 residues. Germline-derived CDR1 and CDR2 are MDHEN and SYDVKM. Deletions cut 7 bases from V and 4 bases from J, with 13 bases between. CDR3 nucleotide sequence: TGTGCCAGCACGTGGAGGGTGAGCACTGAAGCTTTCTTT. Encoded protein: CASTWRVSTEAFF.

The V gene is TRBV18, the J gene TRBJ2-3; D possibly corresponds to TRBD1 (5 bases). The length of the CDR3 is 14 residues. From germline, CDR1 is KGHSH and CDR2 LQKENI. V dropped 4 bases and J dropped 4 bases, with 12 bases sitting between them. CDR3 DNA: TGTGCCAGCTCACGCCAGGGTGTCGCAGATACGCAGTATTTT. It translates to CASSRQGVADTQYF.

The V and J genes are TRBV30 and TRBJ1-2; tentatively, D is TRBD1 (5 bases). The CDR3 has 14 amino acids. The germline V and J ends were trimmed by 4 bases and 5 bases, with 17 bases remaining between them. The germline V gene has CDR1 GTSNPN and CDR2 SVGIG (reference sequence). The CDR3, as DNA: TGTGCCTGGACCCTTGGGGGGTGGAGGTATGGCTACACCTTC. Translated: CAWTLGGWRYGYTF.

This chain connects TRBV10-2 to TRBJ2-7; D may be TRBD1 (6 bases). Germline-derived CDR1 and CDR2 are WSHSY and SAAADI. Trimming removed 0 bases at V and 5 bases at J, with 17 bases between. This CDR3 region has 16 residues. The CDR3 here is CASSESFGVRGNEQYF. DNA of the CDR3: TGCGCCAGCAGTGAGTCTTTTGGGGTCAGGGGAAACGAGCAGTACTTC.

This chain joins TRBV2 and TRBJ2-7; no clear D gene. Per the germline V gene, CDR1 is SNHLY and CDR2 is FYNNEI. Deletions cut 2 bases from V and 6 bases from J, with 8 bases between. This CDR3 contains 12 residues. The CDR3 sequence: CASSESGGEQYF. CDR3 bases: TGTGCCAGCAGTGAATCGGGTGGCGAGCAGTACTTC.

The chain has TRBV11-2 and TRBJ2-2, with D maybe TRBD1 (5 bases). CDR3 length: 16 residues. Trimming stripped 5 bases from V and 1 base from J, with 14 bases between. Germline V CDR1 and CDR2: SGHAT, FQNNGV. The CDR3 DNA sequence: TGTGCCAGCAGCCCATCCTGGGGCCGGAACACCGGGGAGCTGTTTTTT. This gives the protein CASSPSWGRNTGELFF.

The chain links TRBV28 to TRBJ2-3; TRBD2 might be the D (7 bases). V shed 10 bases and J shed 5 bases, with 10 bases lying between them. Germline CDR1 and CDR2: MDHEN and SYDVKM. The CDR3 has 11 residues. CDR3 nucleotides: TGTGCCACTAGGGGGGGAGATACGCAGTATTTT. It codes for CATRGGDTQYF.

The chain uses TRBV7-6 and TRBJ2-7; 7 positions match TRBD1. With V trimmed by 4 bases and J by 1 base, 19 bases remained unmatched. The CDR3 loop spans 19 amino acids. Germline loops: CDR1 SGHVS, CDR2 FNYEAQ. The DNA for the CDR3 is TGTGCCAGCAGCTCACGAGGAGGAGGAGTCGGGACAGCGTCCTACGAGCAGTACTTC. Its translation: CASSSRGGGVGTASYEQYF. Using reference TRBV7-6 and TRBJ2-7 for the parts outside the CDR3, the full variable domain is GAGVSQSPRYKVTKRGQDVALRCDPISGHVSLYWYRQALGQGPEFLTYFNYEAQQDKSGLPNDRFSAERPEGSISTLTIQRTEQRDSAMYRCASSSRGGGVGTASYEQYFGPGTRLTVT.

The gene calls are TRBV19 and TRBJ2-1; D is undetermined. Germline lookup yields CDR1 LNHDA and CDR2 SQIVND (reference sequence). CDR3 length: 14 residues. The V end lost 6 bases, the J end lost 0 bases, and 9 bases lay between the germline ends. CDR3 protein: CASSLSSSYNEQFF. As DNA, the CDR3 is TGTGCCAGTAGCCTTTCCAGCTCCTACAATGAGCAGTTCTTC.

This clone was recorded a few times. The chain links TRBV29-1 to TRBJ1-5; 7 positions agree with TRBD1. Germline CDR1 reads SQVTM; CDR2 reads ANQGSEA. The CDR3 loop spans 13 amino acids. The J segment lost 7 bases and the V segment lost 6 bases, leaving 9 bases of the junction unmatched. The CDR3 sequence: CSVQGGGGQPQHF. CDR3 coding DNA: TGCAGCGTGCAGGGGGGCGGTGGGCAGCCCCAGCATTTT.

V and J are TRBV4-3 and TRBJ2-1; 7 bases fit TRBD2. CDR1 is LGHNA and CDR2 is YSLEER in the germline V gene. V dropped 1 base and J dropped 4; count of bases not matched to a gene: 4. CDR3 length: 15 residues. The CDR3 coding sequence is TGCGCCAGCAGCCAAGGGGACTACCGATACAATGAGCAGTTCTTC. Translating it yields CASSQGDYRYNEQFF.

V is TRBV7-2 and J is TRBJ1-2, with D possibly matching TRBD1 (5 bases). V was trimmed by 2 bases and J by 4 bases, leaving 14 bases between them. In germline, CDR1 is SGHTA, CDR2 FQGNSA. The CDR3 sequence is 15 residues long. CDR3 residues: CASSLSYTGSYGYTF. As DNA, the CDR3 is TGTGCCAGCAGCTTATCGTACACAGGATCCTATGGCTACACCTTC.

The rearrangement links TRBV24-1 to TRBJ1-2, with TRBD1 identical over 8 bases. CDR1 is KGHDR and CDR2 is SFDVKD in the germline V gene. The CDR3 loop spans 17 amino acids. The V and J ends lost 1 base and 4 bases, in that order; junction bases with no gene match: 10. The CDR3 loop reads CATSDLSPPTGAYGYTF. CDR3 DNA: TGTGCCACCAGTGATTTAAGCCCCCCGACAGGGGCCTATGGCTACACCTTC.

V gene TRBV28 combines with J gene TRBJ1-3; D call uncertain. The CDR3 consists of 16 residues. The germline gives CDR1 MDHEN, CDR2 SYDVKM. V lost 5 bases and J lost 1, with 15 bases in between. CDR3 protein: CASSPPRVRSGNTIYF. For the CDR3, the DNA is TGTGCCAGCAGTCCCCCACGAGTGAGGTCTGGAAACACCATATATTTT. Full variable domain (rest looked up from reference TRBV28 and TRBJ1-3): DVKVTQSSRYLVKRTGEKVFLECVQDMDHENMFWYRQDPGLGLRLIYFSYDVKMKEKGDIPEGYSVSREKKERFSLILESASTNQTSMYLCASSPPRVRSGNTIYFGEGSWLTVV.

This CDR3 reads CSTRGGDTQYF. DNA for the CDR3: TGCAGCACGAGAGGCGGAGATACGCAGTATTTT. The V and J genes are TRBV29-1 and TRBJ2-3; unclear D gene. Germline V gene data show CDR1 as SQVTM and CDR2 as ANQGSEA. The V end lost 8 bases, the J end lost 5 bases, and 11 bases lay between the germline ends. This CDR3 is 11 amino acids long.

The V call is TRBV19, the J call TRBJ2-6; D remains unclear. The CDR3 extends over 16 amino acids. Trimming left V 5 bases short and J 2 bases short, with 13 bases between. Germline CDR1 is LNHDA and CDR2 is SQIVND (reference sequence). The CDR3 loop is CASSAPRVAGANVLTF. In nucleotides, the CDR3 is TGTGCCAGTAGTGCGCCCCGGGTAGCTGGGGCCAACGTCCTGACTTTC.

The chain couples TRBV6-5 to TRBJ1-1; 8 nucleotides match TRBD1. CDR1 and CDR2 (germline): MNHEY, SVGAGI. J lost 3 bases, V lost 8 bases, and 5 bases had no gene match. The CDR3 loop spans 13 amino acids. The CDR3, as DNA: TGTGCCAGCGGCAGGGGGCTGGACACTGAAGCTTTCTTT. Protein sequence: CASGRGLDTEAFF.